This T cell receptor (beta chain) was observed in a study of cytomegalovirus exposure and HLA in healthy donors (dated by TCRdb to about 2017). General notes on the study: An earlier analysis of about 560 of the donors reported under 300 Gb of sequence data and 117 million unique TCR beta sequences obtained from around 170 million T cells. About 310 gigabases of sequencing data and roughly 90 million unique TCR sequences were included in an early release covering roughly 600 HLA-typed donors. Of the roughly 400 genotyped donors, about 84% fell in the genetic ancestry cluster associated with self-reported Caucasian donors. The aim of the study was to test whether cataloging public T cell receptors could identify signatures of past pathogen exposure. The study profiled the T cell repertoires of under 700 subjects by immunosequencing and related them to cytomegalovirus serostatus. In addition to the first cohort of 650 to 800 subjects, a separate validation cohort of approximately 130 different subjects was used. To predict cytomegalovirus infection status, the study brought together high-throughput TCR immunosequencing, statistical association of individual TCRs with disease status, and machine learning. In a later analysis, previously published TCR beta repertoires from 666 donors were re-analyzed and high-resolution HLA genotyping was added so that TCR occurrence patterns could be studied. In the later analysis, no new phenotypic data were used to find candidate immune exposures; instead, reliance was placed on TCR beta sequences and their occurrence across donors. To decide whether each TCR beta V gene segment behaved as functional or pseudogenic, an earlier analysis of approximately 590 of the donors relied on high-throughput TCR beta sequencing. Donor age, sex, ethnicity and CMV serostatus were collected together with the repertoire data. A later genetic analysis took genome-wide SNP genotypes for about three fifths of the 666 donors and used that subset as a discovery cohort. All discovery cohort repertoires had been generated on a single sequencing platform. HLA typing covered class I and class II loci at four-digit resolution. The number of donors typed differed by locus, with roughly 620-630 for A, B, C, DRB1 and DQB1, over 500 for DQA1, over 600 for DPA1, and over 400 for DPB1. Because of strong linkage in the cohort, a few DR-DQ haplotypes were treated as single units for association and clustering. On average, around 230,000 unique TCR beta nucleotide sequences were sequenced per donor among more than 350 genotyped donors of the cohort, with roughly 20% of those sequences being non-productive.

The library was made by the immunoSEQ multiplex PCR assay. For the multiplex PCR, a mixture combining 60 forward primers for TCR Vbeta segments and 13 reverse primers for TCR Jbeta segments was used. The CDR3 region of rearranged TCR beta genes was amplified from genomic DNA by a multiplex PCR assay. The Illumina HiSeq System was used to sequence the amplified TCR beta libraries as 87-base-pair reads. Per the original workflow: In a later analysis, 77 million or so unique TCR beta chains were counted across the roughly 700 repertoires, and about 10 million of these chains were shared by at least two donors. Raw reads were error-corrected and collapsed into unique sequences by a nearest-neighbor algorithm in which closely related sequences were merged to remove PCR and sequencing errors. Alignment of CDR3 sequences to IMGT reference sequences was used to assign V, D and J gene segments. For a sequence to be retained, a match of at least six nucleotides was required to both a V gene segment and a J gene segment. Rearrangements were called productive when the CDR3 lacked stop codons and stayed in frame with V and J; all others were non-productive. CDR3 was defined according to IMGT convention as the region running from the second conserved V-encoded cysteine to the conserved J-encoded phenylalanine. Sequences without an unambiguous match to a single V gene segment were excluded from the earlier analysis of about 600 of the donors. In an earlier analysis of 450 to 750 of the donors, a V segment was called functional when productive rearrangements were above 56.7%, and segregating when the standard deviation between donors exceeded 5%. To diagnose cytomegalovirus status from the catalog of TCR beta chain sequences, a statistical classification framework was built. In a later analysis, V and J genes were assigned by comparing TCR nucleotide sequences against IMGT/GENE-DB human TR gene sequences. Using the TCRdist pipeline, a later analysis assigned CDR3 sequences along with most-parsimonious VDJ recombination scenarios. In a later analysis, every TCR beta chain was defined by the combination of its CDR3 amino acid sequence and its V-gene family, and reads without a unique V-gene family were dropped. As a way to deal with suspected cross-contamination and a sequencing artifact, a later analysis dropped hundreds of nucleotide sequences that were highly shared and had low generation probability. In a later analysis, a clonal expansion index was calculated for each public chain from normalized within-repertoire ranks of inferred template counts. Generation probabilities in a later analysis came from a VDJ recombination model fitted to out-of-frame rearrangements, and those results were checked against IGoR. In a later analysis, TCR-TCR, TCR-HLA and TCR-CMV co-occurrence was scored with hypergeometric tests, and a repertoire-size bias correction was applied to TCR pairs. False discovery rates were estimated in a later analysis by permuting HLA or CMV assignments 20 times. In a later analysis, co-occurring TCRs were grouped using DBSCAN, and TCRdist sequence similarity was added for clustering within HLA-allele-positive subsets. Repertoires with fewer than 30,000 or more than 120,000 public chains, plus five repertoires with anomalous nucleotide sharing, were excluded from co-occurrence clustering. This is the immuneACCESS table as TCRdb keeps it, with only in-frame sequences that have V and J called. A part of the clones is gone; compared with another copy, unresolved V genes explain less than half, and the rest is unexplained. V and J calls and clone size are those listed in that table; D and trimming were worked out from the DNA. The table for this sample lists approximately 70,000 clones. The top ten clones comprise 4% to 5.5% of the sample.

A remark on this clone: The antigen it binds to is not known.

The cohort consisted of approximately 670 healthy bone marrow donors. Cohort members were all nominally healthy when sampled, although unrecorded immune exposures were likely present. The donor tested CMV seropositive and was one of the 289 seropositive cohort members. A peripheral blood sample was provided by each donor, and peripheral blood mononuclear cells were used for TCR beta sequencing. Genomic DNA was extracted from the blood cell samples with the Qiagen DNeasy Blood Extraction Kit. Beyond this particular receptor, the publication reports: A later analysis found that HLA-associated TCR beta chains were more clonally expanded and had lower generation probabilities than equally common non-associated chains. Cytomegalovirus status was reported to be diagnosed by the classifier with high specificity and sensitivity in both the original and validation cohorts. A later genetic analysis associated a missense DCLRE1C variant with V-gene and J-gene trimming of TCR beta chains, and an independent cohort replicated the association. Specific HLA alleles were associated with some 15,000 TCR beta sequences at a false discovery rate of 0.05 in a later analysis. For the cohort, immune exposure information was limited to CMV serostatus. A further reported finding was that TCR beta sequences accurately predicted the HLA-A and HLA-B alleles for most subjects in the first cohort. The study gave a list of some 150 TCR beta chains associated with cytomegalovirus. In a later analysis, the rate of TCR association differed among HLA loci, with DRB1 alleles having the most associated TCRs and HLA-C alleles having the fewest. Most CMV-associated TCR beta chains appeared to be HLA-restricted in a later analysis, and the HLA associations seemed to be driven largely by CMV exposure. Because HLA typing was missing for some donors at each locus, association tests included only the typed subset. The presence/absence analyses assumed that sequencing depth was roughly uniform across donors, and that assumption may not be true. The 87-base-pair reads could not distinguish some IMGT-functional V segments, including TRBV6-2 and TRBV6-3, so those segments were excluded. Correlated functional status among segregating V segments might be attributable to linkage disequilibrium, but an unknown experimental factor could not be ruled out. Across donors, most TCR sequences were observed very rarely, whereas some public TCRs were present in many individuals. Three of the identified cytomegalovirus-associated TCR beta chains were confirmed in vitro to be specific for cytomegalovirus antigens. The sequencing pipeline was judged likely to have produced a cluster of highly shared sequence variants as a technical artifact. It was suggested by the authors that the approach could potentially be generalized to other disease states and immunological phenotypes. Compared with the roughly 720-donor mean, donors in an Asian-associated ancestry cluster had fewer N-insertions in productive TCRs, according to a later genetic analysis. In an earlier analysis of 450 to 750 of the donors, most TCR beta V segments appeared in productive rearrangements about 87% or about 30% of the time, broadly matching IMGT annotations. In a later analysis, several top co-occurrence clusters were reported to appear linked to parvovirus B19, influenza, CMV and Epstein-Barr virus. Because counts were too low, about 18 rarely observed V segments, including chromosome 9 orphons, were excluded from the earlier analysis of under 650 of the donors. When HLA alleles, especially DR and DQ, strongly co-occurred, TCR associations were difficult to assign to individual alleles. The cohort was sequenced for TCR beta chains only, and without alpha or paired-chain data the features that could be detected were limited.

Taken from the germline V gene (reference sequence), the CDR1 and CDR2 loops are WNHNN and SYGVQD. V is shortened by 7 bases, J by 10 bases, and the region joining them spans 17 bases. The CDR3 starts with the cysteine, ends with the phenylalanine, and has 13 residues. The only DNA kept is the CDR3, 39 bases in frame from the first base. Recombination linked TRBV10-1 to TRBJ2-1; TRBD2 is possibly the D segment (5 matching bases). The receptor comes from a woman aged 40 to 50 in good health and CMV-seropositive. The sample comprised PBMCs. The DNA sequence is as follows: TGCGCCAGCACTCCCTCGCCGGGGTCGGAGCAGTTCTTC. Its protein reads: CASTPSPGSEQFF.